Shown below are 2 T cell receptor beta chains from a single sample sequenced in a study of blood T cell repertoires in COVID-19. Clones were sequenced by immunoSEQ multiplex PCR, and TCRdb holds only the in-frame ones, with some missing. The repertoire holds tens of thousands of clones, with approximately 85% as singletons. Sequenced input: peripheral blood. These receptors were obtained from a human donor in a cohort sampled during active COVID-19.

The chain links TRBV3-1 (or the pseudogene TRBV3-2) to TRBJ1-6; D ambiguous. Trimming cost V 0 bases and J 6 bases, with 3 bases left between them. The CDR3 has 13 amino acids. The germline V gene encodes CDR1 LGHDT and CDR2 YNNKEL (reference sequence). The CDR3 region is CASSQDRNSPLHF. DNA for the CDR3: TGTGCCAGCAGCCAAGATCGTAATTCACCCCTCCACTTT.

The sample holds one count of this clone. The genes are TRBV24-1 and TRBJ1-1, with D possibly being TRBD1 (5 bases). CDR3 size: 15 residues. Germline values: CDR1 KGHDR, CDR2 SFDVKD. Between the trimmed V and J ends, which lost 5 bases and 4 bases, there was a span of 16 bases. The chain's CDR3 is CATSGTDTAFTEAFF. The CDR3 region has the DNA TGTGCCACCAGTGGCACGGACACTGCCTTCACTGAAGCTTTCTTT.